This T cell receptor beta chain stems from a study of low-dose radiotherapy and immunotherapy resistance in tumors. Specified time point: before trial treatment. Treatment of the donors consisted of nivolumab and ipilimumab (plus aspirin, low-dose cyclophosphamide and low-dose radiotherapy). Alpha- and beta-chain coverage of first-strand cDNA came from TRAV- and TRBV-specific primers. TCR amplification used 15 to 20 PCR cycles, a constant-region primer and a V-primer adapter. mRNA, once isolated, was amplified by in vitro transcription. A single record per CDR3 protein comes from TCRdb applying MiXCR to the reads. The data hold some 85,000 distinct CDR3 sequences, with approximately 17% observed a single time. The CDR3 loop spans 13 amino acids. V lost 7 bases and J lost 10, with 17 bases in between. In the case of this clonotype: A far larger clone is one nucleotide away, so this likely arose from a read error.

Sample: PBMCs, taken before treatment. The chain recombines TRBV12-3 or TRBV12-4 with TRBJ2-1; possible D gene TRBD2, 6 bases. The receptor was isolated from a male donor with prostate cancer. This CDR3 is CASNLSGGYEQFF. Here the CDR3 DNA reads TGTGCCAGCAACCTTAGCGGAGGCTACGAGCAGTTCTTC.